The T cell receptor (beta chain) described here comes from a study of T cell changes during pregnancy in multiple sclerosis. Looked up from germline, CDR1 is SNHLY and CDR2 is FYNNEI. The CDR3 has 15 residues. With 7 bases removed from V and 4 bases from J, the gap between germline ends came to 19 bases. The method was immunoSEQ multiplex PCR; TCRdb's version includes in-frame clones alone and lacks a portion of them. This table has about 68,000 clones, about 89% appearing once. Source: peripheral blood, taken in the second trimester of pregnancy. The chain links TRBV2 to TRBJ1-2; D gene ambiguous. The sequence was obtained from a female donor with multiple sclerosis, enrolled in a pregnancy study. In DNA form, the CDR3 reads TGTGCCAGCACCCCTCGGGGAGGTGGACGCTATGGCTACACCTTC. This encodes CASTPRGGGRYGYTF.